This section outlines one TCR beta chain sequence together with its context. The antigen remains undetermined. TCRdb re-analysed the reads in MiXCR, keeping a single row per CDR3 protein. The table lists approximately 730,000 distinct CDR3 sequences, about 30% of them singletons. This CDR3 spans 15 amino acids. Trimming removed 1 base at V and 8 bases at J, with 15 bases between. In germline, CDR1 is SGHTA, CDR2 FQGNSA. This sample was taken from a study of T cell repertoires in cytomegalovirus infection. The rearrangement uses TRBV7-2 and TRBJ1-3; possible D gene TRBD1, 6 bases. The specimen comprised cultured PBMCs, sampled from culture after CMV antigen stimulation. The sequence was obtained from a human donor in good health (CMV status not recorded). Some clones in this sample may be carry-over from other donors' samples. CDR3 amino acids: CASSLVGGLGDTIYF. The DNA of the CDR3 is TGTGCCAGCAGCTTAGTCGGGGGCCTTGGGGACACCATATATTTT.